The clone carrying this T cell receptor beta chain was counted many times. The antigen is unknown. The data are from a study of early T cells in non-severe SARS-CoV-2 infection. On the study more broadly: With bulk RNA from unsorted whole blood as input, sequencing yielded unpaired chains.

Each cDNA molecule carried a unique molecular identifier. TCRdb re-derived calls from the 5' RACE reads in MiXCR, one entry per CDR3 protein. Of fewer than 110,000 distinct CDR3 sequences in the sample, around 10% were seen once. Study observations and caveats: Private and CD4 specificities were missed by VDJdb matching, which favored anti-spike CD8 responses.

This sequence originates from an adult who was a healthcare worker with PCR-confirmed SARS-CoV-2 infection or an uninfected control (not recorded which). The sample consisted of whole blood.

CDR3 in amino acids: CSARDQDVAKNIQYF. CDR3 in DNA: TGCAGTGCTAGAGATCAGGATGTAGCCAAAAACATTCAGTACTTC. This chain joins TRBV20-1 and TRBJ2-4; no reliable D call. The V gene lost 0 bases and the J gene lost 0 bases, with 9 bases spanning the gap. The germline CDR1 and CDR2 sequences are DFQATT and SNEGSKA (reference sequence). The CDR3 extends over 15 amino acids.